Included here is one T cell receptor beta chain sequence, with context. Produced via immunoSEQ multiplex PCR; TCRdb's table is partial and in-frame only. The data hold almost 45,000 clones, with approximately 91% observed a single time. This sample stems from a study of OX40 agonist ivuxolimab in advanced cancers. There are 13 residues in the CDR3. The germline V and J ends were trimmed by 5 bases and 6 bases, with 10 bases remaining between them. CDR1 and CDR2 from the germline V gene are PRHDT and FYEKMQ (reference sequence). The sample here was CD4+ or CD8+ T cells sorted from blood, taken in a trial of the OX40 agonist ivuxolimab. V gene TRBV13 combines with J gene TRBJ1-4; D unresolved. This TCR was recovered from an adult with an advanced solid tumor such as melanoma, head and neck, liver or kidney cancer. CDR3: CASSGRADEKLFF. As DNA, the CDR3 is TGTGCCAGCAGCGGGCGGGCGGATGAAAAACTGTTTTTT.